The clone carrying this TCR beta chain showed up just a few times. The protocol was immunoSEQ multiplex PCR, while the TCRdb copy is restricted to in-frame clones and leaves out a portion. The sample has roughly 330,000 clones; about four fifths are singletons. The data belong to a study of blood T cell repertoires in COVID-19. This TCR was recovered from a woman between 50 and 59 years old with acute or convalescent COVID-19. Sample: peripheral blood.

CDR3 coding DNA: TGTGCCAGCAGCTTCCTAGCGGGAGGGGTGGACATTCAGTACTTC. It is translated as CASSFLAGGVDIQYF. The genes are TRBV7-8 and TRBJ2-4; the match to TRBD2 covers 12 bases. After removal of 3 bases from V and 8 bases from J, the junction contained 5 bases not matched to a gene. This CDR3 comprises 15 residues. Germline CDR1 reads SGHVS; CDR2 reads FQNEAQ.